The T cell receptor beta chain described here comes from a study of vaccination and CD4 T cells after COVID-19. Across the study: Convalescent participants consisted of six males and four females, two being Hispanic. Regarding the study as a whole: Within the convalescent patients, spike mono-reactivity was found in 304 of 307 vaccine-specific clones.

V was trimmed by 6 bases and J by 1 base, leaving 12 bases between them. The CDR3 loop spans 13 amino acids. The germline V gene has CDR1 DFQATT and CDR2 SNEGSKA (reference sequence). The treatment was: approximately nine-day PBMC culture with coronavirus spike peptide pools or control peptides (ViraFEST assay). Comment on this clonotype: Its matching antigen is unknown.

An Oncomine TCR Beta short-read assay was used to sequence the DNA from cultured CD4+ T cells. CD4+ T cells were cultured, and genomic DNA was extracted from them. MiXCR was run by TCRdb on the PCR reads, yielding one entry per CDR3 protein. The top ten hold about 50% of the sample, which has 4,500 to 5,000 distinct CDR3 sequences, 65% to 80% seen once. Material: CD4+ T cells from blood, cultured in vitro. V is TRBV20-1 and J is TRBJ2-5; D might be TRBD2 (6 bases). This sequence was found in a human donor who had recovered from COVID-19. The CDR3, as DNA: TGCAGTGCGGTCCTAGCGAGCCAAGAGACCCAGTACTTC. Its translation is CSAVLASQETQYF.